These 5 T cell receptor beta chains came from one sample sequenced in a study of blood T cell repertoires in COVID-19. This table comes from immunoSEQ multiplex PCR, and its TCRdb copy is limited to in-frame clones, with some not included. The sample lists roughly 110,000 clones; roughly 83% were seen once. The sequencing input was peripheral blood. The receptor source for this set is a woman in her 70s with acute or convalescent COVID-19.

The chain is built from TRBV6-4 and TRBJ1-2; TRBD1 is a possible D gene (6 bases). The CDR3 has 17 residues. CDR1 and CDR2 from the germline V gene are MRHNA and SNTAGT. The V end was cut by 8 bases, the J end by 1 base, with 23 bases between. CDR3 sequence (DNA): TGTGCCAGCCCCCCCACGGGGACACCTACTAGTAACTATGGCTACACCTTC. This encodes CASPPTGTPTSNYGYTF.

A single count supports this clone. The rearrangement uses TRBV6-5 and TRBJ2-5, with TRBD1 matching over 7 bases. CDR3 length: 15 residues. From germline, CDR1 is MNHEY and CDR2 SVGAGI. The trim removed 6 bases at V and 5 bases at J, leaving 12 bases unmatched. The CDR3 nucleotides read TGTGCCAGCAGCGAGGGGACAGCCGGTCGGGAGACCCAGTACTTC. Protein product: CASSEGTAGRETQYF.

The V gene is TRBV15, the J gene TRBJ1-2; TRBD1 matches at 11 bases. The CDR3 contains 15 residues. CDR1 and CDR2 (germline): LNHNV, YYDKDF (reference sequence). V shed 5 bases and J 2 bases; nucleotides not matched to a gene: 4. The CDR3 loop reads CATSAGTGGNYGYTF. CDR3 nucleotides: TGTGCCACCAGCGCCGGGACAGGGGGAAACTATGGCTACACCTTC.

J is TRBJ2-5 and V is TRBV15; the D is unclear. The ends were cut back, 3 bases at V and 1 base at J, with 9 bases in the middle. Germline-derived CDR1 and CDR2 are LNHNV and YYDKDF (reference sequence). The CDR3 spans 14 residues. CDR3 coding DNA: TGTGCCACCAGCAGCGAGGCAGTCCAAGAGACCCAGTACTTC. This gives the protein CATSSEAVQETQYF.

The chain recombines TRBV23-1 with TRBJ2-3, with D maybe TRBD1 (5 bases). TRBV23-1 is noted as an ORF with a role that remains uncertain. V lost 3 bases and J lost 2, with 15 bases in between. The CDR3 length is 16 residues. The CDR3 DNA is TGCGCCAGCAGTCATCCCGACAGTAGAATCACAGATACGCAGTATTTT. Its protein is CASSHPDSRITDTQYF.